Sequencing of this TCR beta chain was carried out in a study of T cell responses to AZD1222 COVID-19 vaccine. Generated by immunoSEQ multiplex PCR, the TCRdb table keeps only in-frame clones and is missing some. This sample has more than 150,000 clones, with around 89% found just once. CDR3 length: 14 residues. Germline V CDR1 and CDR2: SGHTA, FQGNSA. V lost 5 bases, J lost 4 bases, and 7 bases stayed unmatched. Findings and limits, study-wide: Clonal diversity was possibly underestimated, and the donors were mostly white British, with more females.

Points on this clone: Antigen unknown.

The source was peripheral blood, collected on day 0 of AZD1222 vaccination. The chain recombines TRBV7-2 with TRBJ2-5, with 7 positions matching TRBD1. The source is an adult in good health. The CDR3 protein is CASSKGQVAETQYF. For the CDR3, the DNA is TGTGCCAGCAGCAAAGGACAGGTAGCAGAGACCCAGTACTTC.